The 5 T cell receptor beta chains below come from one sample, sequenced in a study of OX40 agonist ivuxolimab in advanced cancers. Library prep was done by the immunoSEQ multiplex PCR assay. TCRdb retrieved this table from immuneACCESS and kept in-frame rearrangements only. Not all clones are present; in checked studies, unresolved V genes account for under half, and no reason is known for the remainder. A total of about 70,000 clones appear in this sample, about 73% of them only once. The ten largest clones capture about 5% of the sample. Sample: CD4+ or CD8+ T cells sorted from blood, taken in a trial of the OX40 agonist ivuxolimab. The source is an adult with an advanced solid tumor such as melanoma, head and neck, liver or kidney cancer.

The chain employs TRBV5-6 and TRBJ2-1; 8 positions agree with TRBD1. The J segment lost 7 bases and the V segment lost 4 bases, leaving 10 bases of the junction unmatched. The CDR3 has 15 amino acids. CDR1 and CDR2 (germline): SGHDT, YYEEEE. The CDR3 DNA sequence: TGTGCCAGCAGCCCACCGGGACAGGCCCTGAATGAGCAGTTCTTC. It codes for CASSPPGQALNEQFF. Filled out from reference TRBV5-6 and TRBJ2-1, the complete variable domain reads DAGVTQSPTHLIKTRGQQVTLRCSPKSGHDTVSWYQQALGQGPQFIFQYYEEEERQRGNFPDRFSGHQFPNYSSELNVNALLLGDSALYLCASSPPGQALNEQFFGPGTRLTVL.

The rearrangement uses TRBV7-2 and TRBJ2-3, with 11 bases identical to TRBD2. The J segment lost 5 bases and the V segment lost 5 bases, leaving 6 bases of the junction unmatched. The length of the CDR3 is 15 residues. Germline lookup yields CDR1 SGHTA and CDR2 FQGNSA. The CDR3 DNA is TGTGCCAGCAGCGCCCCTAGCGGGGGGATAGATACGCAGTATTTT. Protein sequence: CASSAPSGGIDTQYF.

The genes are TRBV5-6 and TRBJ2-2; D tentatively fits TRBD1 or TRBD2 (6 bases each). Trimming removed 5 bases at V and 6 bases at J, with 14 bases between. Germline loops: CDR1 SGHDT, CDR2 YYEEEE. This CDR3 has 14 residues. The CDR3 region has the DNA TGTGCCAGCAGACAACCAGGGGAGGCCGGGGAGCTGTTTTTT. This sequence encodes CASRQPGEAGELFF.

This clone was seen once. The rearrangement joins TRBV5-5 to TRBJ2-7; TRBD1 might be the D (6 bases). With 4 bases removed from V and 6 bases from J, the gap between germline ends came to 20 bases. The CDR3 sequence is 15 residues long. In germline, CDR1 is SGHKS, CDR2 YYEKEE (reference sequence). CDR3 nucleotides: TGTGCCAGCAGCCACTACAGGGTAGAGAGCAGCGAGCAGTACTTC. This sequence encodes CASSHYRVESSEQYF.

The chain recombines TRBV18 with TRBJ2-3, with 7 bases aligning to TRBD1. The V gene's germline CDR1 is KGHSH and CDR2 LQKENI. J lost 13 bases, V lost 5 bases, and 12 bases had no gene match. This CDR3 spans 13 amino acids. The DNA of the CDR3 is TGTGCCAGCTCAGCTCGACAGGGTGATGAGGAGTATTTT. As protein: CASSARQGDEEYF.